What follows are 18 T cell receptor beta chains derived from one specimen sequenced in a study of CD8 T cells in Susac syndrome. With random hexamers, 0.5 to 1 ug RNA was reverse transcribed. TCRdb fed the immunoSEQ multiplex PCR reads into MiXCR, producing one record per CDR3 protein. Of about 150,000 distinct CDR3 sequences listed, nearly 97% are singletons. The sample taken for sequencing was CD8+ T cells from PBMCs. The receptors stem from a human donor with multiple sclerosis.

The rearrangement uses TRBV7-3 and TRBJ2-3, with 8 bases aligning to TRBD2. V was pared by 5 bases and J by 3 bases, with 7 bases of the junction left unmatched. Germline lookup yields CDR1 SGHTA and CDR2 FQGTGA. This CDR3 is built from 15 residues. In nucleotides, the CDR3 is TGTGCCAGCAGCCCCGGGGGGGCATGGACAGATACGCAGTATTTT. Amino acid sequence: CASSPGGAWTDTQYF.

This chain uses TRBV3-1 with TRBJ2-7, with 7 nucleotides matching TRBD1. The CDR3 runs 13 residues. Germline V gene sequence: CDR1 LGHDT, CDR2 YNNKEL (reference sequence). Unmatched junction bases numbered 4, after V lost 3 bases and J lost 5 bases. CDR3 nucleotide sequence: TGTGCCAGCAGCCAGCTAGGGGGCCACGAGCAGTACTTC. Protein: CASSQLGGHEQYF.

The rearrangement uses TRBV6-5 and TRBJ1-1; TRBD1 agrees at 7 bases. The CDR3 has 14 amino acids. The V gene end was trimmed by 3 bases and the J gene end by 5 bases; junction bases not matched to a gene: 6. CDR1 MNHEY and CDR2 SVGAGI come from the germline V gene. Here the CDR3 reads CASSYRDSATEAFF. The DNA of the CDR3 is TGTGCCAGCAGTTATCGGGACAGTGCTACTGAAGCTTTCTTT.

The J gene is TRBJ2-1, the V gene TRBV30; 8 bases are shared with TRBD2. The CDR3 spans 14 residues. CDR1 GTSNPN and CDR2 SVGIG come from the germline V gene (reference sequence). V lost 1 base to trimming and J lost 8 bases; unmatched junction nucleotides: 7. Written as DNA, the CDR3 is TGTGCCTGGAGTGCCCAGGCGGGGGGCTATGAGCAGTTCTTC. Translated: CAWSAQAGGYEQFF.

V is TRBV12-3 or TRBV12-4 and J is TRBJ1-1; 8 positions match TRBD1. The V and J ends lost 6 bases and 0 bases, in that order; junction bases with no gene match: 6. The CDR3 totals 15 residues. The CDR3: CASSRTGNLNTEAFF. The CDR3 nucleotides are TGTGCCAGCAGCCGGACAGGGAACCTGAACACTGAAGCTTTCTTT.

This chain uses TRBV20-1 with TRBJ1-5; 9 bases match TRBD1. The CDR3 runs 18 residues. With 0 bases clipped from V and 2 bases from J, the junction kept 11 bases outside the gene matches. CDR1 and CDR2 (germline): DFQATT, SNEGSKA (reference sequence). CDR3 protein: CSARERWTGDYGNQPQHF. Here the CDR3 DNA reads TGCAGTGCTAGAGAACGTTGGACAGGGGATTATGGCAATCAGCCCCAGCATTTT.

The chain joins TRBV9 to TRBJ2-2; a possible D gene is TRBD1 (5 bases). Looked up from germline, CDR1 is SGDLS and CDR2 is YYNGEE. This CDR3 is built from 13 residues. V was shortened by 0 bases and J by 6 bases, with 6 bases between the two germline ends. CDR3 region: CASSVGTPGELFF. CDR3 coding DNA: TGTGCCAGCAGCGTAGGGACACCCGGGGAGCTGTTTTTT.

The CDR3 DNA is TGTGCCAGCAGCTTAGGTCTTAGCTCCTACGAGCAGTACGTC. Translated, it gives CASSLGLSSYEQYV. The V gene is TRBV13, the J gene TRBJ2-7; D is uncertain. The CDR3 consists of 14 residues. The V and J ends lost 0 bases and 0 bases respectively, with 6 bases between them. Germline-derived CDR1 and CDR2 are PRHDT and FYEKMQ (reference sequence).

This chain connects TRBV4-1 to TRBJ1-5, with 7 bases fitting TRBD1. The CDR3 covers 16 residues. V was clipped by 3 bases and J by 4 bases; unmatched bases: 9. CDR1 is MGHRA, CDR2 YSYEKL, per germline. CDR3 nucleotides: TGCGCCAGCAGCCATGCCGGACAGGACGGGAATCAGCCCCAGCATTTT. Protein sequence: CASSHAGQDGNQPQHF.

The genes are TRBV29-1 and TRBJ2-1, with 8 bases that match TRBD2. J lost 4 bases, V lost 4 bases, and 6 bases had no gene match. CDR1 is SQVTM and CDR2 is ANQGSEA in the germline V gene. CDR3 size: 14 residues. CDR3 sequence reads: CSVGGGPVYNEQFF. The CDR3 DNA follows: TGCAGCGTTGGCGGGGGGCCGGTATACAATGAGCAGTTCTTC.

The chain has TRBV6-2 or TRBV6-3 and TRBJ2-4, with TRBD1 identical over 8 bases. From germline, CDR1 is MNHEY and CDR2 SVGEGT. The CDR3 consists of 12 residues. V shed 5 bases, J shed 13 bases, and the junction held 7 bases outside the gene matches. This CDR3 reads CASSPGQVLQYF. CDR3 in DNA: TGTGCCAGCAGTCCGGGACAGGTCCTCCAGTACTTC.

This rearrangement joins TRBV12-3 or TRBV12-4 to TRBJ1-1; D may be TRBD1 (6 bases). V was shortened by 5 bases and J by 1 base, with 14 bases between the two germline ends. CDR3 length: 15 residues. CDR3 bases: TGTGCCAGCAGTCTACGCCTCAGGGGGAACACTGAAGCTTTCTTT. Protein sequence: CASSLRLRGNTEAFF.

The rearrangement uses TRBV11-2 and TRBJ2-7; D call uncertain. This CDR3 is built from 13 residues. CDR1 and CDR2 (germline): SGHAT, FQNNGV. Trimming removed 0 bases at V and 3 bases at J, with 6 bases between. In DNA, the CDR3 is TGTGCCAGCAGCTTAGATTACGGCTACGAGCAGTACTTC. This encodes CASSLDYGYEQYF.

This clonotype was observed a single time. This chain uses TRBV25-1 with TRBJ2-7; 8 positions match TRBD1. Germline V lookup: CDR1 MGHDK, CDR2 SYGVNS. The V segment lost 7 bases and the J segment 7 bases; nucleotides outside the gene matches: 6. CDR3 length: 12 residues. The CDR3 DNA reads as TGTGCCAGCATGACAGGGGCTGGGGAGCAGTACGTC. Amino acid sequence: CASMTGAGEQYV.

The J gene is TRBJ2-3, the V gene TRBV27; a possible D gene is TRBD2 (6 bases). V was shortened by 5 bases and J by 2 bases, with 11 bases between the two germline ends. Germline V lookup: CDR1 MNHEY, CDR2 SMNVEV (reference sequence). The CDR3 sequence is 14 residues long. The CDR3 region has the DNA TGTGCCAGCAGTCTTGGGACTGCCACAGATACGCAGTATTTT. Translating gives CASSLGTATDTQYF.

The rearrangement joins TRBV5-6 to TRBJ2-1; D remains ambiguous. Trimming removed 3 bases from V and 2 bases from J, with 12 bases in between. Looked up from germline, CDR1 is SGHDT and CDR2 is YYEEEE. This CDR3 contains 15 residues. The CDR3 DNA follows: TGTGCCAGCAGCTCCCGGACCCGAGCCTACAATGAGCAGTTCTTC. Encoded protein: CASSSRTRAYNEQFF. The whole variable domain, filled in from reference TRBV5-6 and TRBJ2-1, reads DAGVTQSPTHLIKTRGQQVTLRCSPKSGHDTVSWYQQALGQGPQFIFQYYEEEERQRGNFPDRFSGHQFPNYSSELNVNALLLGDSALYLCASSSRTRAYNEQFFGPGTRLTVL.

The chain recombines TRBV6-6 with TRBJ1-2; D is unclear. V lost 4 bases and J 4 bases, leaving 16 bases between the germline ends. Germline V gives CDR1 MNHNY, CDR2 SVGAGI (reference sequence). The CDR3 runs to 15 residues. DNA for the CDR3: TGTGCCAGCAGTTTGGGCCATGAGGAGGCCTATGGCTACACCTTC. This codes for CASSLGHEEAYGYTF.

The rearrangement links TRBV19 to TRBJ1-6, with D hard to call. V was trimmed by 6 bases and J by 10 bases, leaving 7 bases between them. The CDR3 spans 11 residues. Germline V lookup: CDR1 LNHDA, CDR2 SQIVND (reference sequence). The CDR3 DNA follows: TGTGCCAGTAGCTCCAACTCACCCCTCCACTTT. It translates to CASSSNSPLHF.